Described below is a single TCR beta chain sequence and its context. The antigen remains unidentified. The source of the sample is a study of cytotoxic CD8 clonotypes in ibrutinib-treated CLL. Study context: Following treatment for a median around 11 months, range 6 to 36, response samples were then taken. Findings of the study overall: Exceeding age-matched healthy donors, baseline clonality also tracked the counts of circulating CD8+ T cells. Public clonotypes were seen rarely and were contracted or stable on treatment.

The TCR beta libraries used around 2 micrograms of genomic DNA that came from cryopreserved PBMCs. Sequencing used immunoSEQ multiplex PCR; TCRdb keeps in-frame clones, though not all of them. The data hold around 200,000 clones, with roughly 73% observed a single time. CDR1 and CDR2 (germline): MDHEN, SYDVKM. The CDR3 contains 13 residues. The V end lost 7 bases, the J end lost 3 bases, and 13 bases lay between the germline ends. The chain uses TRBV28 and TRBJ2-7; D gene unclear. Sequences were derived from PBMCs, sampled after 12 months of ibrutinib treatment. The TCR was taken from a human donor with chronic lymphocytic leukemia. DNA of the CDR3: TGTGCCAGCAACAAGGACCTAATCTACGAGCAGTACTTC. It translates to CASNKDLIYEQYF. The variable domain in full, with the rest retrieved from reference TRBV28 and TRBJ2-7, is DVKVTQSSRYLVKRTGEKVFLECVQDMDHENMFWYRQDPGLGLRLIYFSYDVKMKEKGDIPEGYSVSREKKERFSLILESASTNQTSMYLCASNKDLIYEQYFGPGTRLTVT.